This entry lists 10 T cell receptor beta chains sequenced from one sample in a study of blood T cell dynamics during melanoma immunotherapy (dated by TCRdb to the early 2020s). Taken with the paper, the label for time point translates to: week 3, after first cycle of checkpoint inhibitor. Libraries were built with the immunoSEQ multiplex PCR assay. TCRdb re-hosts the immuneACCESS table, in-frame sequences only. Its copies lack some clones; in the studies checked, an unresolved V gene accounts for under half of them, and the cause for the rest is not known. This sample gives about 19,000 clones in total; roughly 85% of them show up just once. The top ten clonotypes cover 7.5% to 9% of the sample. The specimen was blood, collected from a patient treated with checkpoint blockade. Source of these receptors: a human donor with melanoma.

The chain has TRBV10-3 and TRBJ2-7, with unresolved D. The germline CDR1 and CDR2 sequences are ENHRY and SYGVKD. The CDR3 is 15 residues long. Trimming cost V 0 bases and J 2 bases, with 11 bases left between them. CDR3 residues: CAISESATGTYEQYF. CDR3 bases: TGTGCCATCAGTGAGTCGGCGACTGGAACCTACGAGCAGTACTTC.

The chain combines TRBV9 with TRBJ2-1, with TRBD1 matching 9 bases. Germline CDR1 reads SGDLS; CDR2 reads YYNGEE. J lost 8 bases, V lost 2 bases, and 8 bases had no gene match. The CDR3 totals 15 residues. CDR3 nucleotides: TGTGCCAGCAGCGTTAGGGGGACAGGGTTGGATGAGCAGTTCTTC. Translating it yields CASSVRGTGLDEQFF.

The chain couples TRBV28 to TRBJ2-7; 8 bases align to TRBD2. V lost 6 bases to trimming and J lost 5 bases; unmatched junction nucleotides: 15. CDR3 length: 16 amino acids. Germline-derived CDR1 and CDR2 are MDHEN and SYDVKM. CDR3 sequence: CASSPWERGSGNEQYF. CDR3 nucleotide sequence: TGTGCCAGCAGCCCCTGGGAGCGGGGGTCGGGGAACGAGCAGTACTTC.

The sample holds a few counts of this clone. The chain has TRBV4-2 and TRBJ2-7, with 9 bases identical to TRBD2. This CDR3 has 14 amino acids. V lost 5 bases and J lost 5; bases outside the gene matches: 7. In germline, CDR1 is LGHNA, CDR2 YNFKEQ. CDR3 coding DNA: TGTGCCAGCAGCGGAGCGGGAGGAAGGGACGAGCAGTACTTC. Residues: CASSGAGGRDEQYF.

This chain joins TRBV2 and TRBJ2-5; maybe TRBD1 (6 bases). V was shortened by 5 bases and J by 2 bases, with 12 bases between the two germline ends. This CDR3 contains 14 residues. CDR1 is SNHLY and CDR2 is FYNNEI in the germline V gene. The DNA for the CDR3 is TGTGCCAGCAGTCAGGACAGAGCTCAAGAGACCCAGTACTTC. Its translation is CASSQDRAQETQYF.

The chain couples TRBV6-1 to TRBJ1-3; TRBD1 matches at 8 bases. The germline CDR1 and CDR2 sequences are MNHNS and SASEGT. The CDR3 totals 13 residues. V trimming: 7 bases; J trimming: 2 bases; junction bases outside the gene matches: 1. The CDR3 loop reads CASKTGAGNTIYF. In DNA, the CDR3 is TGTGCCAGCAAGACAGGGGCTGGAAACACCATATATTTT.

This chain uses TRBV6-5 with TRBJ1-4; a possible D gene is TRBD1 (5 bases). CDR3 size: 14 residues. Looked up from germline, CDR1 is MNHEY and CDR2 is SVGAGI. Trimming removed 6 bases from V and 7 bases from J, with 15 bases in between. The CDR3 protein is CASSPVPGGEKLFF. Written as DNA, the CDR3 is TGTGCCAGCAGCCCTGTCCCGGGGGGTGAAAAACTGTTTTTT.

Here the CDR3 DNA reads TGTGCCAGCAGTTTGGGAGACTCAGGGTATGGCTACACCTTC. Translating gives CASSLGDSGYGYTF. The chain couples TRBV28 to TRBJ1-2, with a possible D match to TRBD1 (5 bases). The CDR3 length is 14 residues. Trimming removed 3 bases at V and 5 bases at J, with 13 bases between. CDR1 MDHEN and CDR2 SYDVKM come from the germline V gene.

The chain is built from TRBV2 and TRBJ2-5; D is unresolved. The J call may be mistaken, given a closer DNA end match to TRBJ2-7. The CDR3 is 14 amino acids. Germline V gives CDR1 SNHLY, CDR2 FYNNEI. This chain's CDR3 is CASSGGTSNYEQYF. CDR3 nucleotides: TGTGCCAGCAGTGGAGGTACCAGCAACTACGAGCAGTACTTC.

In its sample, this clone was seen once. The chain has TRBV10-3 and TRBJ2-7, with D possibly being TRBD1 (5 bases). Trimming took 11 bases from V and 2 from J, leaving 16 bases between them. There are 13 residues in the CDR3. Germline CDR1 reads ENHRY; CDR2 reads SYGVKD. The CDR3 DNA reads TGTGCCTCCTCCCTGACAGAAACCTACGAGCAGTACTTC. It is translated as CASSLTETYEQYF.